This entry lists 21 T cell receptor beta chains sequenced from one sample in a study of cytomegalovirus exposure and HLA in healthy donors. PCR primers comprised 60 Vbeta and 13 Jbeta primers. Profiled with immunoSEQ multiplex PCR; TCRdb holds only in-frame clones, not every one. In the table there are about 120,000 clones, 55% to 65% of which are singletons. The sample consisted of PBMCs. These receptors all stem from a woman aged 40-49 years in good health and CMV-seropositive.

The chain has TRBV14 and TRBJ2-3; TRBD2 matches 7 bases. CDR1 is SGHDN, CDR2 FVKESK, per germline. This CDR3 has 11 residues. The V segment lost 7 bases and the J segment 6 bases; nucleotides outside the gene matches: 1. This chain's CDR3 is CASMGGDTQYF. The CDR3 nucleotides read TGTGCCAGCATGGGAGGGGATACGCAGTATTTT.

The genes are TRBV28 and TRBJ1-2, with D possibly TRBD1 on 5 matching bases. The CDR3 consists of 16 residues. V was pared by 3 bases and J by 0 bases, with 14 bases between. Germline loops: CDR1 MDHEN, CDR2 SYDVKM. The CDR3 nucleotides are TGTGCCAGCAGTTTCACCCGGACACCAGCTAACTATGGCTACACCTTC. Translating gives CASSFTRTPANYGYTF.

Here the CDR3 reads CASSWASTEAFF. The CDR3 nucleotides read TGTGCCAGCAGCTGGGCCAGCACTGAAGCTTTCTTT. This rearrangement joins TRBV28 to TRBJ1-1; no reliable D call. CDR1 MDHEN and CDR2 SYDVKM come from the germline V gene. Deletions cut 6 bases from V and 4 bases from J, with 9 bases between. The CDR3 totals 12 residues.

This clone was counted only a few times. The chain couples TRBV21-1 to TRBJ2-7; the table's D call of TRBD1 was not tested on the DNA. TRBV21-1 is described as a pseudogene. This CDR3 spans 17 amino acids. The CDR3 here is CASRNSKDRSPDYEQYF. The DNA of the CDR3 is TGTGCCAGCAGAAATTCAAAGGACAGGTCTCCTGACTACGAGCAGTACTTC.

This chain links TRBV14 with TRBJ2-6, with a weak D call TRBD1 (5 bases). Germline V gives CDR1 SGHDN, CDR2 FVKESK. V was pared by 0 bases and J by 0 bases, with 12 bases between. The CDR3 runs 18 residues. CDR3: CASSQDQGSHSGANVLTF. As DNA, the CDR3 is TGTGCCAGCAGCCAAGATCAGGGCAGCCACTCTGGGGCCAACGTCCTGACTTTC.

The chain recombines TRBV6-5 with TRBJ1-1; 8 bases map to TRBD1. The trim removed 3 bases at V and 1 base at J, leaving 1 base unmatched. CDR1 and CDR2 (germline): MNHEY, SVGAGI. The length of the CDR3 is 14 residues. The CDR3 sequence is CASSYDRGNTEAFF. CDR3 in DNA: TGTGCCAGCAGTTATGACAGGGGGAACACTGAAGCTTTCTTT.

The chain recombines TRBV5-1 with TRBJ2-2, with no clear D. This CDR3 has 16 residues. CDR1 and CDR2 from the germline V gene are SGHRS and YFSETQ. The ends were cut back, 1 base at V and 0 bases at J, with 10 bases in the middle. CDR3 sequence reads: CASSLSPGANTGELFF. The CDR3 nucleotides are TGCGCCAGCAGCTTGTCCCCAGGCGCGAACACCGGGGAGCTGTTTTTT. Supplemented by reference TRBV5-1 and TRBJ2-2, the full variable domain reads KAGVTQTPRYLIKTRGQQVTLSCSPISGHRSVSWYQQTPGQGLQFLFEYFSETQRNKGNFPGRFSGRQFSNSRSEMNVSTLELGDSALYLCASSLSPGANTGELFFGEGSRLTVL.

The chain couples TRBV29-1 to TRBJ1-1; possible D gene TRBD1, 6 bases. This CDR3 has 13 amino acids. Germline CDR1 SQVTM, CDR2 ANQGSEA. With 7 bases removed from V and 4 bases from J, the gap between germline ends came to 16 bases. The CDR3 is CSASSRGGTEAFF. The CDR3 DNA is TGCAGCGCCTCGTCTAGGGGGGGCACTGAAGCTTTCTTT.

The V gene is TRBV4-1, the J gene TRBJ2-4; TRBD2 aligns across 10 bases. Germline CDR1 MGHRA, CDR2 YSYEKL. The CDR3 runs to 17 residues. Unmatched junction bases numbered 9, after V lost 4 bases and J lost 3 bases. DNA of the CDR3: TGCGCCAGCAGCCTAAGTTTTCTAGCGGGAGTCAAAAACATTCAGTACTTC. Translation: CASSLSFLAGVKNIQYF.

V gene TRBV5-1 combines with J gene TRBJ2-2; D perhaps matches TRBD1 (7 bases). Germline assignment: CDR1 SGHRS and CDR2 YFSETQ. The CDR3 extends over 15 amino acids. The V end was cut by 4 bases, the J end by 2 bases, with 12 bases between. This chain's CDR3 is CASSRGTENTGELFF. Here the CDR3 DNA reads TGCGCCAGCAGCCGCGGGACAGAAAACACCGGGGAGCTGTTTTTT.

For the CDR3, the DNA is TGTGCCAGCAAACCTTCTGGACAGGGGCGAATTGGCACTGAAGCTTTCTTT. Translated, it gives CASKPSGQGRIGTEAFF. The chain uses TRBV25-1 and TRBJ1-1, with 9 bases matching TRBD1. The CDR3 is 17 amino acids. The germline CDR1 and CDR2 sequences are MGHDK and SYGVNS. The trim removed 7 bases at V and 4 bases at J, leaving 16 bases unmatched.

The chain is built from TRBV9 and TRBJ2-5; TRBD2 aligns across 9 bases. This CDR3 region has 16 residues. Germline V gene lookup returns CDR1 SGDLS and CDR2 YYNGEE. J lost 7 bases, V lost 3 bases, and 13 bases had no gene match. The DNA for the CDR3 is TGTGCCAGCAGCGAGAGCCTCGGACTAGCGCCCCGGACCCAGTACTTC. As protein: CASSESLGLAPRTQYF.

The chain recombines TRBV14 with TRBJ1-2; D is possibly TRBD1 (5 bases). Trimming took 1 base from V and 4 from J, leaving 13 bases between them. This CDR3 is built from 15 residues. Germline values: CDR1 SGHDN, CDR2 FVKESK. DNA for the CDR3: TGTGCCAGCAGCCAAGGGACCCTAAGGGGCTATGGCTACACCTTC. Residues: CASSQGTLRGYGYTF.

V gene TRBV29-1 combines with J gene TRBJ2-1; D is undetermined. V was clipped by 5 bases and J by 9 bases, with 8 bases between them. Germline-derived CDR1 and CDR2 are SQVTM and ANQGSEA. The CDR3 is 10 residues long. CDR3 DNA: TGCAGCGTTATTACGGGTGAGCAGTTCTTC. The encoded protein is CSVITGEQFF.

This rearrangement joins TRBV9 to TRBJ2-3; unclear D gene. Germline V gene lookup returns CDR1 SGDLS and CDR2 YYNGEE. V lost 0 bases, J lost 0 bases, and 11 bases lay in between. The CDR3 is 16 residues long. For the CDR3, the DNA is TGTGCCAGCAGCGTAGAGTCAATGGGCAGCACAGATACGCAGTATTTT. It codes for CASSVESMGSTDTQYF.

This clone has just a few counts. This chain uses TRBV19 with TRBJ2-7; D call uncertain. V was clipped by 6 bases and J by 0 bases, with 12 bases between them. This CDR3 has 14 amino acids. The germline gives CDR1 LNHDA, CDR2 SQIVND (reference sequence). The CDR3 protein is CASSPWASSYEQYF. Here the CDR3 DNA reads TGTGCCAGTAGCCCCTGGGCATCCTCCTACGAGCAGTACTTC. Based on the CDR3 plus reference TRBV19 and TRBJ2-7, the full variable domain is DGGITQSPKYLFRKEGQNVTLSCEQNLNHDAMYWYRQDPGQGLRLIYYSQIVNDFQKGDIAEGYSVSREKKESFPLTVTSAQKNPTAFYLCASSPWASSYEQYFGPGTRLTVT.

The V gene is TRBV25-1, the J gene TRBJ1-2; D call uncertain. The V end lost 3 bases, the J end lost 1 base, and 6 bases lay between the germline ends. Germline V gene sequence: CDR1 MGHDK, CDR2 SYGVNS. The length of the CDR3 is 13 residues. CDR3 in DNA: TGTGCCAGCAGTGACCAGAATAACTATGGCTACACCTTC. Protein product: CASSDQNNYGYTF.

This clone has a handful of counts. The V gene is TRBV6-5, the J gene TRBJ1-3; 7 bases agree with TRBD1. CDR1 is MNHEY and CDR2 is SVGAGI in the germline V gene. V lost 4 bases, J lost 4 bases, and 4 bases stayed unmatched. This CDR3 is built from 14 residues. DNA of the CDR3: TGTGCCAGCAGTTGGGACAGCGACGGAAACACCATATATTTT. Its protein is CASSWDSDGNTIYF.

A few counts support this clone. V gene TRBV4-3 combines with J gene TRBJ2-3, with 8 bases matching TRBD2. With V trimmed by 0 bases and J by 6 bases, 14 bases remained unmatched. CDR1 and CDR2 from the germline V gene are LGHNA and YSLEER. The CDR3 sequence is 18 residues long. CDR3 nucleotides: TGCGCCAGCAGCCAAGAAAGAAGGGCTAGCGGGTTCATGGATACGCAGTATTTT. Translating gives CASSQERRASGFMDTQYF.

The gene calls are TRBV7-2 and TRBJ2-5; tentatively, D is TRBD2 (5 bases). V was clipped by 0 bases and J by 5 bases, with 10 bases between them. The CDR3 runs to 14 residues. Per germline, CDR1 SGHTA and CDR2 FQGNSA. For the CDR3, the DNA is TGTGCCAGCAGCTTAGCGGGAGCAATGGAGACCCAGTACTTC. Encoded protein: CASSLAGAMETQYF. The full variable domain, completed using reference TRBV7-2 and TRBJ2-5, is GAGVSQSPSNKVTEKGKDVELRCDPISGHTALYWYRQSLGQGLEFLIYFQGNSAPDKSGLPSDRFSAERTGGSVSTLTIQRTQQEDSAVYLCASSLAGAMETQYFGPGTRLLVL.

A few counts support this clone. CDR3 DNA sequence: TGTGCCACCAGCAGAGGTGGGAGGGGGTACAATGAGCAGTTCTTC. This encodes CATSRGGRGYNEQFF. This sequence joins TRBV15 and TRBJ2-1; weak D call: TRBD2 (7 bases). Trimming took 1 base from V and 4 from J, leaving 11 bases between them. This CDR3 comprises 15 residues. The germline gives CDR1 LNHNV, CDR2 YYDKDF (reference sequence). Full variable domain (rest looked up from reference TRBV15 and TRBJ2-1): DAMVIQNPRYQVTQFGKPVTLSCSQTLNHNVMYWYQQKSSQAPKLLFHYYDKDFNNEADTPDNFQSRRPNTSFCFLDIRSPGLGDTAMYLCATSRGGRGYNEQFFGPGTRLTVL.